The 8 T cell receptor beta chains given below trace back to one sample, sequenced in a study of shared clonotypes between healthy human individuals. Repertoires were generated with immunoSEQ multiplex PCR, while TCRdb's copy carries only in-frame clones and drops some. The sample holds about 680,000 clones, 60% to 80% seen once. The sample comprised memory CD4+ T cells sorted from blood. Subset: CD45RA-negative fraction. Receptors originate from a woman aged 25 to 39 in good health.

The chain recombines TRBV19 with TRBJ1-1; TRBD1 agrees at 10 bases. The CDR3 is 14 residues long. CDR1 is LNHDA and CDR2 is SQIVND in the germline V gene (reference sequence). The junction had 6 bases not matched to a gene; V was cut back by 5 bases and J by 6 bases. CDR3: CASSRDRGRAEAFF. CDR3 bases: TGTGCCAGTAGTCGGGACAGGGGTCGGGCTGAAGCTTTCTTT.

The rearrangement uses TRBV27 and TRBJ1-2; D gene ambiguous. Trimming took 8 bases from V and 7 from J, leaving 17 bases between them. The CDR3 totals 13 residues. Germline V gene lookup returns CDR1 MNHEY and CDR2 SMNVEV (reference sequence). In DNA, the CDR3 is TGTGCCAGCGGAAAAGATTCGGGGAGTGGCTACACCTTC. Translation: CASGKDSGSGYTF.

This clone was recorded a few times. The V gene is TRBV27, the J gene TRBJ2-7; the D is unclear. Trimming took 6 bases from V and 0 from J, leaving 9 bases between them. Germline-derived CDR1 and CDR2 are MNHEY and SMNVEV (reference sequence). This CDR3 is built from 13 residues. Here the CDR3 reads CASRLYGSYEQYF. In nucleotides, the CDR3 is TGTGCCAGCAGACTATACGGCTCCTACGAGCAGTACTTC.

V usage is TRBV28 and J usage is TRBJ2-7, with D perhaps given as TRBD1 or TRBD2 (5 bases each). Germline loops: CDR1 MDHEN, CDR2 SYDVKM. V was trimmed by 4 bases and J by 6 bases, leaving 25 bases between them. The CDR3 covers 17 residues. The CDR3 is CASSYLDSPGATREQYF. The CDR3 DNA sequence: TGTGCCAGCAGTTACCTCGACAGCCCCGGGGCGACGCGCGAGCAGTACTTC. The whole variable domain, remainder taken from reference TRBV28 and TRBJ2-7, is DVKVTQSSRYLVKRTGEKVFLECVQDMDHENMFWYRQDPGLGLRLIYFSYDVKMKEKGDIPEGYSVSREKKERFSLILESASTNQTSMYLCASSYLDSPGATREQYFGPGTRLTVT.

Here the CDR3 reads CASSLGEHTDTQYF. In nucleotides, the CDR3 is TGCGCCAGCAGCTTAGGGGAGCACACAGATACGCAGTATTTT. V and J are TRBV5-1 and TRBJ2-3; tentatively, D is TRBD1 or TRBD2 (5 bases each). Germline loops: CDR1 SGHRS, CDR2 YFSETQ. The V gene lost 2 bases and the J gene lost 2 bases, with 9 bases spanning the gap. This CDR3 comprises 14 residues. The whole variable domain, remainder taken from reference TRBV5-1 and TRBJ2-3, is KAGVTQTPRYLIKTRGQQVTLSCSPISGHRSVSWYQQTPGQGLQFLFEYFSETQRNKGNFPGRFSGRQFSNSRSEMNVSTLELGDSALYLCASSLGEHTDTQYFGPGTRLTVL.

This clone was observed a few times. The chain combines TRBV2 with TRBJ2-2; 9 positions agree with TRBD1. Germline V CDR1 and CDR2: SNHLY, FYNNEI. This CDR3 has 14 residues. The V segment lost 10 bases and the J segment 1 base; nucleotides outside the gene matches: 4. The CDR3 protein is CATGTGLNTGELFF. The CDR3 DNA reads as TGTGCCACCGGGACAGGGTTGAACACCGGGGAGCTGTTTTTT.

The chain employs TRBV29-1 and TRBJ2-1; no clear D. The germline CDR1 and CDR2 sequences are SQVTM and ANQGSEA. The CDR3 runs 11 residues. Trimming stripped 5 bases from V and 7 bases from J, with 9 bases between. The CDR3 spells CSVKYSNEQFF. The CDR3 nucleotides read TGCAGCGTTAAGTACTCAAATGAGCAGTTCTTC.

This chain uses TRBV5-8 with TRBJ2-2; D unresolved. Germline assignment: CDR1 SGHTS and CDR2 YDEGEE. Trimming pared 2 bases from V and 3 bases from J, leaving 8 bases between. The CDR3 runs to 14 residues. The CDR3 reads CASSFAPDTGELFF. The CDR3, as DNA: TGTGCCAGCAGCTTCGCTCCAGACACCGGGGAGCTGTTTTTT.